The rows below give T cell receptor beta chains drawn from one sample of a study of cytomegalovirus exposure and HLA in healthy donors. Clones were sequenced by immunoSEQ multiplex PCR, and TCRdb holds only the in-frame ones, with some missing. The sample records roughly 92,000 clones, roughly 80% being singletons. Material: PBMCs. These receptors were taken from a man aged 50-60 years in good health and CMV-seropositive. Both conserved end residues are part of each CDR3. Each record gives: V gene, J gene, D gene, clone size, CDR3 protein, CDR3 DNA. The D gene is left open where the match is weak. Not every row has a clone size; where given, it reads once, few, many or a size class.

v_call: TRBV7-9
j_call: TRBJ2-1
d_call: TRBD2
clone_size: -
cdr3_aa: CASSKLLAGEDEQFF
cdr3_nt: TGTGCCAGCAGCAAATTGCTAGCGGGAGAGGATGAGCAGTTCTTC

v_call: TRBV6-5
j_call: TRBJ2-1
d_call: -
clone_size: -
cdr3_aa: CASSTGVGNEQFF
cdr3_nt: TGTGCCAGCAGTACCGGGGTCGGGAATGAGCAGTTCTTC

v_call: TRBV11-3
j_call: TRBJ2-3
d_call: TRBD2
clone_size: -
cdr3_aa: CASSLGLARDTQYF
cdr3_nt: TGTGCCAGCAGCTTGGGACTAGCCCGGGATACGCAGTATTTT

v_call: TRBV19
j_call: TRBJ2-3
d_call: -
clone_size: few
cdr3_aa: CASSIEEATQYF
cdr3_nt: TGTGCCAGTAGCATAGAAGAGGCTACGCAGTATTTT

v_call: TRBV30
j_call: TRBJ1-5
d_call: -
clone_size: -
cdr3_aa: CAWSRDSNQPQHF
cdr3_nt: TGTGCCTGGTCACGGGATAGCAATCAGCCCCAGCATTTT

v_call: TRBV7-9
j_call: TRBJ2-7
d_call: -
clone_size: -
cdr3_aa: CASSLVDKLHEQYF
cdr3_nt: TGTGCCAGCAGCTTAGTAGATAAGCTGCACGAGCAGTACTTC

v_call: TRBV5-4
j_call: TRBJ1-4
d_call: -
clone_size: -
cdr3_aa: CASSLASGEEKLFF
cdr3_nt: TGTGCCAGCAGCTTGGCATCCGGGGAAGAAAAACTGTTTTTT

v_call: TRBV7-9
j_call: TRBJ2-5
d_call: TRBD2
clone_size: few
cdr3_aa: CASSSILAFEETQYF
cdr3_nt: TGTGCCAGCAGTTCCATACTAGCGTTCGAAGAGACCCAGTACTTC

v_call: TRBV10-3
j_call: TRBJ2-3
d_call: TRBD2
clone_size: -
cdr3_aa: CATKVTGEGPYTQYF
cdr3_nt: TGTGCCACTAAGGTGACGGGGGAGGGCCCATATACGCAGTATTTT

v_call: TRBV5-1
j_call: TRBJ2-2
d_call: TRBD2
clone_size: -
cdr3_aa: CASSSLAGTGELFF
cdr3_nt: TGCGCCAGCAGCTCCCTAGCGGGCACCGGGGAGCTGTTTTTT

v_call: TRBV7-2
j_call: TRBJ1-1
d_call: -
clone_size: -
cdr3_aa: CASPPAGRTEAFF
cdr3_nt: TGTGCCAGCCCCCCAGCAGGGCGCACTGAAGCTTTCTTT

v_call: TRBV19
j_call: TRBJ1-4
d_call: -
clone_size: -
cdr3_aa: CASSILDGEKLFF
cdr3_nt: TGTGCCAGTAGTATACTAGATGGAGAAAAACTGTTTTTT

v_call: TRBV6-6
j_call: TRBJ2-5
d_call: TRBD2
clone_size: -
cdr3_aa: CASSYSGREEETQYF
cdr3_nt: TGTGCCAGCAGTTACTCCGGGCGGGAGGAAGAGACCCAGTACTTC

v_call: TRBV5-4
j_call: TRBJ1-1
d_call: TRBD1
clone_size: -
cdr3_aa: CASSRQGLSGTEAFF
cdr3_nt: TGTGCCAGCAGCCGACAGGGCCTATCGGGCACTGAAGCTTTCTTT

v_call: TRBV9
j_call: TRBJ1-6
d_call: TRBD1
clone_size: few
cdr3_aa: CASSVRTGERSPLHF
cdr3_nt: TGTGCCAGCAGCGTTAGGACAGGGGAGCGTTCACCCCTCCACTTT

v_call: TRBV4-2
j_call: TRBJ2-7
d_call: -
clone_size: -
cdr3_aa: CASSQKPISYEQYF
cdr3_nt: TGTGCCAGCAGCCAAAAGCCAATTTCCTACGAGCAGTACTTC

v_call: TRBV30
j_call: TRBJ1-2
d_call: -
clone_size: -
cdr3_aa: CAWQPFSGQNLYTF
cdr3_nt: TGTGCCTGGCAACCATTCTCCGGACAGAACCTCTACACCTTC

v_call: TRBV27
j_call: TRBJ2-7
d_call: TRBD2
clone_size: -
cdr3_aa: CASSLIAGDVRYF
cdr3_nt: TGTGCCAGCAGTTTAATAGCGGGAGACGTCCGGTACTTC

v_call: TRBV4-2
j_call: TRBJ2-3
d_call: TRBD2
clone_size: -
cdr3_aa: CASSQDEGSSGRGGTDTQYF
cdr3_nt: TGTGCCAGCAGCCAAGATGAGGGATCCAGCGGGAGAGGGGGCACAGATACGCAGTATTTT

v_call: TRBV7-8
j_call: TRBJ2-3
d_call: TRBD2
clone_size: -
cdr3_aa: CASSLYGGSGDTQYF
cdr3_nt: TGCGCCAGCAGCTTATACGGCGGGAGCGGTGATACGCAGTATTTT

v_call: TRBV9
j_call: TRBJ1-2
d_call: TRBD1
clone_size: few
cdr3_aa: CASSVGQPYGYTF
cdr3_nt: TGTGCCAGCAGCGTGGGACAGCCCTATGGCTACACCTTC

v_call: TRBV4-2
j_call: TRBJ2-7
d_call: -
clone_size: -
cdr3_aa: CASSQDGALPEQYF
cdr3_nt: TGTGCCAGCAGCCAAGATGGGGCCCTCCCTGAGCAGTACTTC

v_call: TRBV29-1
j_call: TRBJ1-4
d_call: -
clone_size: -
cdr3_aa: CSVRDGTTNEKLFF
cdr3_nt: TGCAGCGTTAGAGACGGGACAACTAATGAAAAACTGTTTTTT

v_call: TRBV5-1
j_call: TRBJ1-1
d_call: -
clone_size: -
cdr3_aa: CASSDSVNTEAFF
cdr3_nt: TGCGCCAGCAGCGACAGCGTGAACACTGAAGCTTTCTTT

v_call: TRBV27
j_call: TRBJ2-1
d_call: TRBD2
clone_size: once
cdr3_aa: CASSLSGGPREQFF
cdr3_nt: TGTGCCAGCAGTTTAAGCGGGGGGCCGCGTGAGCAGTTCTTC

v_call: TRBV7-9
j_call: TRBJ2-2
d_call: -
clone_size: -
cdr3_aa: CASSLVLVAVNTGELFF
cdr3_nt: TGTGCCAGCAGCCTCGTGTTGGTAGCAGTAAACACCGGGGAGCTGTTTTTT

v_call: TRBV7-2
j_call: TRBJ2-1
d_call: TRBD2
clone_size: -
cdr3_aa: CASSLGTSGYNEQFF
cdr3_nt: TGTGCCAGCAGCTTAGGGACTAGCGGATACAATGAGCAGTTCTTC

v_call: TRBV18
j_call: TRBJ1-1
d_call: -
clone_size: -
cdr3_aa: CASSRAAGVNTEAFF
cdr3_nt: TGTGCCAGCTCACGGGCAGCAGGGGTGAACACTGAAGCTTTCTTT

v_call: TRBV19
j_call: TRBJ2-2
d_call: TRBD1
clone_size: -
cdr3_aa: CASSTTGGLNTGELFF
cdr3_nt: TGTGCCAGTAGTACGACAGGGGGCCTAAACACCGGGGAGCTGTTTTTT

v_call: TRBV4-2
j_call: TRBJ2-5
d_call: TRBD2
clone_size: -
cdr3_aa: CASSQDKGLAGGDAKRTQYF
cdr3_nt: TGTGCCAGCAGCCAAGATAAGGGACTAGCGGGAGGGGACGCCAAGAGGACCCAGTACTTC

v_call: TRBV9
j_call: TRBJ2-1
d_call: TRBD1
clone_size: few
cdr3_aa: CASSSRQGLIDEQFF
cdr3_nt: TGTGCCAGCAGCTCCCGACAGGGTTTAATCGATGAGCAGTTCTTC

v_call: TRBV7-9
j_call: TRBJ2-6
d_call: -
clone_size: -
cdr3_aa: CSSTRGRGAQGANVLTF
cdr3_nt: TGTTCCAGCACCCGGGGGAGGGGGGCGCAAGGGGCCAACGTCCTGACTTTC

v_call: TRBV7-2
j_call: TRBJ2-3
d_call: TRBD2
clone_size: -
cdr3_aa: CAGSDRTSGRASDTQYF
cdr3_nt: TGTGCCGGCAGCGACCGGACTAGCGGGAGGGCCTCGGATACGCAGTATTTT

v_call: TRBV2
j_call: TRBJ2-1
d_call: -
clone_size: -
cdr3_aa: CASSGTRGTYNEQFF
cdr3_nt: TGTGCCAGCAGTGGGACCCGAGGGACCTACAATGAGCAGTTCTTC

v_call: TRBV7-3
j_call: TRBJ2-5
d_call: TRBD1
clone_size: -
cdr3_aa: CASSSSTGGFGFGTQYF
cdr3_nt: TGTGCCAGCAGCTCCTCTACAGGGGGTTTTGGCTTTGGGACCCAGTACTTC

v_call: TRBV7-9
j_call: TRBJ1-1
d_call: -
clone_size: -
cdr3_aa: CASTLGPYEAFF
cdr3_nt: TGTGCCAGCACCTTGGGGCCTTATGAAGCTTTCTTT

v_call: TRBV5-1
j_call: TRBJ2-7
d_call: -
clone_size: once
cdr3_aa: CASSLDTYPGEQYF
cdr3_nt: TGCGCCAGCAGCTTGGATACCTATCCGGGGGAGCAGTACTTC

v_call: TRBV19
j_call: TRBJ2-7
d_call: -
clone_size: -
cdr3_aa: CASSLEGYEQYF
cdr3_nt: TGTGCCAGTAGTTTGGAGGGCTACGAGCAGTACTTC

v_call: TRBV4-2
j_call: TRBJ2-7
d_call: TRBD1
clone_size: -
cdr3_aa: CASSLGQGTAYEQYF
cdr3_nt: TGTGCCAGCAGCCTGGGACAGGGGACCGCTTACGAGCAGTACTTC

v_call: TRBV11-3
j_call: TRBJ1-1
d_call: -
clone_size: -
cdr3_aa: CASSLGGETEAFF
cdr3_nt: TGTGCCAGCAGCTTAGGGGGCGAGACTGAAGCTTTCTTT

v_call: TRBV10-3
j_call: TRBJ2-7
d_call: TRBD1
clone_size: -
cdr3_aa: CAISENRGLDEQYF
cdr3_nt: TGTGCCATCAGTGAGAACAGGGGATTGGACGAGCAGTACTTC

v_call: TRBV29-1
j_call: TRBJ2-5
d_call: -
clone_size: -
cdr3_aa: CSVRWETQYF
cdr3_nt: TGCAGCGTCCGGTGGGAGACCCAGTACTTC

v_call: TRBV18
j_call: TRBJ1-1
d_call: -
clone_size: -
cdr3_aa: CASSSGLGRDTEAFF
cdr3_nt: TGTGCCAGCTCCTCGGGGTTAGGGCGGGACACTGAAGCTTTCTTT

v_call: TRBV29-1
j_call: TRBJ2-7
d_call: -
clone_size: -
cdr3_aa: CSVEFSGVYEQYF
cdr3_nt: TGCAGCGTTGAGTTCTCCGGGGTTTACGAGCAGTACTTC

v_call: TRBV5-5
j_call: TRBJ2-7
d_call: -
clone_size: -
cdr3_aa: CASSLAGLGTYEQYF
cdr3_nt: TGTGCCAGCAGCTTGGCGGGACTGGGAACCTACGAGCAGTACTTC

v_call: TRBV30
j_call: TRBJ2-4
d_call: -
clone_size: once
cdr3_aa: CAWTPVAGNIQYF
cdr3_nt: TGTGCCTGGACCCCGGTGGCCGGGAACATTCAGTACTTC

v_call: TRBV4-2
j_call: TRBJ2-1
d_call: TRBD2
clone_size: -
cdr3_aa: CASSQDGTRGNEQFF
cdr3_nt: TGTGCCAGCAGCCAAGACGGGACTAGGGGCAATGAGCAGTTCTTC

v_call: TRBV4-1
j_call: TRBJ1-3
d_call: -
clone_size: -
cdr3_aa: CASSQNVGSGTPGNTIYF
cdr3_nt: TGCGCCAGCAGCCAAAATGTGGGGTCCGGGACACCTGGAAACACCATATATTTT

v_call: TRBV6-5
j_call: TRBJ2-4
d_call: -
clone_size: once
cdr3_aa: CASSSPGVAKNIQYF
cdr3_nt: TGTGCCAGCAGTTCCCCGGGGGTAGCCAAAAACATTCAGTACTTC

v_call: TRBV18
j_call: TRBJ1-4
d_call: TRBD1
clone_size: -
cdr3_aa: CASSPGTDGEKLFF
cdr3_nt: TGTGCCAGCTCGCCCGGGACAGACGGGGAAAAACTGTTTTTT

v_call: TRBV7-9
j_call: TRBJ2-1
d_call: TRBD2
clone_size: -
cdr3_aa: CASRASGRNPLNEQFF
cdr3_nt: TGTGCCAGCAGGGCTAGCGGGAGAAATCCTCTCAATGAGCAGTTCTTC

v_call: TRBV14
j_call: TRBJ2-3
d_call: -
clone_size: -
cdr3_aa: CASSPVSGTDTQYF
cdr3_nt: TGTGCCAGCAGCCCGGTTAGCGGCACAGATACGCAGTATTTT

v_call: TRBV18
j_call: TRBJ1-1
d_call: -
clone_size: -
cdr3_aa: CASSLGQANTEAFF
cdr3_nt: TGTGCCAGCTCGCTCGGCCAGGCGAACACTGAAGCTTTCTTT